What follows describes a single TCR beta chain. The antigen remains unidentified. This entry is derived from a study of T cell responses to AZD1222 COVID-19 vaccine. The study, taken as a whole, reports: Dominant CD4 TCR responses targeted spike regions 160-218 and 743-854. Epitopes outside B.1.351 and B.1.1.7 mutated regions reportedly drew nearly half of spike TCRs.

V lost 5 bases, J lost 4 bases, and 8 bases stayed unmatched. The CDR3 has 15 amino acids. CDR1 and CDR2 (germline): LNHDA, SQIVND (reference sequence). Profiled with immunoSEQ multiplex PCR; TCRdb holds only in-frame clones, not every one. In the table there are about 150,000 clones, roughly 93% of which are singletons. This receptor was obtained from an adult who received the AZD1222 COVID-19 vaccine. The source material was peripheral blood, sampled 28 days after the second AZD1222 dose. The chain has TRBV19 and TRBJ2-7; 10 bases align to TRBD2. The CDR3 sequence: CASSHGAGGTYEQYF. The CDR3 DNA reads TGTGCCAGTAGTCACGGAGCGGGGGGGACATACGAGCAGTACTTC. The whole variable domain, filled in from reference TRBV19 and TRBJ2-7, reads DGGITQSPKYLFRKEGQNVTLSCEQNLNHDAMYWYRQDPGQGLRLIYYSQIVNDFQKGDIAEGYSVSREKKESFPLTVTSAQKNPTAFYLCASSHGAGGTYEQYFGPGTRLTVT.